The 16 T cell receptor beta chains listed next were all sequenced from one sample in a study of OX40 agonist ivuxolimab in advanced cancers. The repertoire was sequenced with immunoSEQ multiplex PCR; TCRdb's copy has only in-frame clones and lacks some. This table holds roughly 100,000 clones, around 90% found once. This sample comprised CD4+ or CD8+ T cells sorted from blood, obtained in a trial of the OX40 agonist ivuxolimab. The source is an adult with an advanced solid tumor such as melanoma, head and neck, liver or kidney cancer.

The V call is TRBV6-6, the J call TRBJ1-1, with D possibly being TRBD1 (5 bases). Germline V gene sequence: CDR1 MNHNY, CDR2 SVGAGI (reference sequence). The CDR3 is made up of 13 amino acids. V lost 2 bases and J lost 5, with 9 bases in between. The CDR3 is CASSYDRGTEAFF. The CDR3 DNA reads TGTGCCAGCAGTTACGATCGGGGGACTGAAGCTTTCTTT.

The chain joins TRBV19 to TRBJ1-4; 9 bases are a match to TRBD1. With 5 bases clipped from V and 2 bases from J, the junction kept 3 bases outside the gene matches. This CDR3 region has 15 residues. The germline V gene has CDR1 LNHDA and CDR2 SQIVND (reference sequence). The CDR3 nucleotides are TGTGCCAGTAGTTACAGGGGGCGGACTAATGAAAAACTGTTTTTT. The encoded protein is CASSYRGRTNEKLFF.

This chain joins TRBV19 and TRBJ1-5; D is perhaps TRBD1 (5 bases). Trimming stripped 2 bases from V and 7 bases from J, with 15 bases between. Germline CDR1 and CDR2: LNHDA and SQIVND (reference sequence). The CDR3 consists of 15 residues. Here the CDR3 DNA reads TGTGCCAGTAGTATATTAGCGGGGGGAAACCAGCCCCAGCATTTT. Its protein product is CASSILAGGNQPQHF. The whole variable domain, remainder taken from reference TRBV19 and TRBJ1-5, is DGGITQSPKYLFRKEGQNVTLSCEQNLNHDAMYWYRQDPGQGLRLIYYSQIVNDFQKGDIAEGYSVSREKKESFPLTVTSAQKNPTAFYLCASSILAGGNQPQHFGDGTRLSIL.

A single count supports this clone. The V call is TRBV9, the J call TRBJ1-4; 9 bases line up with TRBD1. J gave up 7 bases and V 2 bases, and 9 bases lay outside the gene matches. The length of the CDR3 is 16 residues. Germline-derived CDR1 and CDR2 are SGDLS and YYNGEE. This CDR3 is CASSVAGGTGSEKLFF. Here the CDR3 DNA reads TGTGCCAGCAGCGTGGCGGGGGGGACAGGGAGTGAAAAACTGTTTTTT.

This rearrangement joins TRBV6-9 to TRBJ2-2, with D unresolved. CDR3 length: 12 amino acids. V was trimmed by 5 bases and J by 6 bases, leaving 7 bases between them. The germline V gene encodes CDR1 MNHGY and CDR2 SVAAGI. The CDR3 nucleotides read TGTGCCAGCAGTCCACCCTCCGGGGAGCTGTTTTTT. Protein product: CASSPPSGELFF.

J is TRBJ2-7 and V is TRBV19, with 7 bases fitting TRBD1. The CDR3 covers 16 residues. Losses at the gene ends were 2 bases for V and 0 bases for J; bases not matched to a gene: 7. The V gene's germline CDR1 is LNHDA and CDR2 SQIVND (reference sequence). Here the CDR3 DNA reads TGTGCCAGTAGTATACAGGACAGGTTTCCCTCCTACGAGCAGTACTTC. Protein sequence: CASSIQDRFPSYEQYF. The whole variable domain, remainder taken from reference TRBV19 and TRBJ2-7, is DGGITQSPKYLFRKEGQNVTLSCEQNLNHDAMYWYRQDPGQGLRLIYYSQIVNDFQKGDIAEGYSVSREKKESFPLTVTSAQKNPTAFYLCASSIQDRFPSYEQYFGPGTRLTVT.

This sequence joins TRBV18 and TRBJ1-1; perhaps TRBD1 as D (5 bases). Trimming left V 5 bases short and J 5 bases short, with 15 bases between. CDR1 is KGHSH, CDR2 LQKENI, per germline. The CDR3 loop spans 14 amino acids. CDR3 loop: CASSIDGAGTEAFF. DNA for the CDR3: TGTGCCAGCTCAATCGATGGGGCAGGGACTGAAGCTTTCTTT.

In this sample, this clone turned up a few times. The chain recombines TRBV5-4 with TRBJ1-4; 7 bases align to TRBD1. J was trimmed by 8 bases and V by 2 bases; bases with no gene match: 6. The CDR3 is 14 residues long. The germline CDR1 and CDR2 sequences are SGHNT and YYREEE (reference sequence). The DNA for the CDR3 is TGTGCCAGCAGCTTAACAGGGGATAGCGAAAAACTGTTTTTT. It translates to CASSLTGDSEKLFF.

This sequence joins TRBV25-1 and TRBJ2-3; weak D call: TRBD1 (6 bases). CDR3 length: 15 amino acids. V lost 5 bases, J lost 2 bases, and 14 bases lay in between. Germline V gene lookup returns CDR1 MGHDK and CDR2 SYGVNS. The CDR3 DNA reads as TGTGCCAGCAGTCCACTCGGGGACAACACAGATACGCAGTATTTT. Its translation is CASSPLGDNTDTQYF. The full variable domain, with the rest looked up from reference TRBV25-1 and TRBJ2-3, is EADIYQTPRYLVIGTGKKITLECSQTMGHDKMYWYQQDPGMELHLIHYSYGVNSTEKGDLSSESTVSRIRTEHFPLTLESARPSHTSQYLCASSPLGDNTDTQYFGPGTRLTVL.

This clone was recorded a few times. V and J are TRBV27 and TRBJ1-2; D uncertain. V lost 4 bases, J lost 8 bases, and 11 bases lay in between. The CDR3 covers 12 residues. CDR1 is MNHEY and CDR2 is SMNVEV in the germline V gene (reference sequence). CDR3 region: CASSSGVGGYTF. DNA for the CDR3: TGTGCCAGCAGTTCCGGGGTAGGGGGCTACACCTTC.

The chain links TRBV10-3 to TRBJ2-5; 7 bases are a match to TRBD1. Germline V CDR1 and CDR2: ENHRY, SYGVKD. This CDR3 is built from 15 residues. V was clipped by 5 bases and J by 2 bases; unmatched bases: 8. As DNA, the CDR3 is TGTGCCATCAGTACAGGGGTGGGTGTTCAAGAGACCCAGTACTTC. Amino acid sequence: CAISTGVGVQETQYF.

V and J are TRBV18 and TRBJ2-7; D is unresolved. CDR3 length: 13 amino acids. Germline V gives CDR1 KGHSH, CDR2 LQKENI. The V end was cut by 5 bases, the J end by 2 bases, with 10 bases between. The CDR3 is CASSMGRAYEQYF. In nucleotides, the CDR3 is TGTGCCAGCTCAATGGGAAGGGCCTACGAGCAGTACTTC. Full variable domain (missing parts from reference TRBV18 and TRBJ2-7): NAGVMQNPRHLVRRRGQEARLRCSPMKGHSHVYWYRQLPEEGLKFMVYLQKENIIDESGMPKERFSAEFPKEGPSILRIQQVVRGDSAAYFCASSMGRAYEQYFGPGTRLTVT.

The rearrangement joins TRBV7-2 to TRBJ2-5; D unclear. Germline CDR1 SGHTA, CDR2 FQGNSA. The CDR3 spans 12 residues. V lost 0 bases, J lost 2 bases, and 1 base lay in between. The CDR3, as DNA: TGTGCCAGCAGCTTAGCTCAAGAGACCCAGTACTTC. It encodes CASSLAQETQYF.

The chain uses TRBV10-3 and TRBJ2-3; the D gene is possibly TRBD1 (6 bases). The CDR3 loop spans 19 amino acids. Trimming cost V 8 bases and J 0 bases, with 27 bases left between them. From germline, CDR1 is ENHRY and CDR2 SYGVKD. The CDR3 DNA reads TGTGCCATCGCCGCTAGCCCCGACAGGAACTGGGTCAGCACAGATACGCAGTATTTT. It yields the protein CAIAASPDRNWVSTDTQYF.

V gene TRBV25-1 combines with J gene TRBJ2-1, with TRBD2 matching 7 bases. CDR1 and CDR2 from the germline V gene are MGHDK and SYGVNS. This CDR3 contains 15 residues. Trimming at V came to 4 bases and at J to 0 bases, leaving 3 bases not matched to a gene. This chain's CDR3 is CASSGPSGSYNEQFF. For the CDR3, the DNA is TGTGCCAGCAGTGGACCTAGCGGCTCCTACAATGAGCAGTTCTTC.

The chain carries TRBV4-2 and TRBJ2-2; a weak D match, TRBD2 (6 bases). The CDR3 is 15 residues long. Trimming cost V 1 base and J 5 bases, with 11 bases left between them. Per germline, CDR1 LGHNA and CDR2 YNFKEQ. CDR3 sequence reads: CASSQVAGGTGELFF. DNA of the CDR3: TGTGCCAGCAGCCAAGTAGCTGGGGGGACCGGGGAGCTGTTTTTT.